This TCR beta chain was observed in a study of cytomegalovirus exposure and HLA in healthy donors. TCRdb's table, derived via immunoSEQ multiplex PCR, lists solely in-frame clones and lacks some. Here the sample spans approximately 300,000 clones, 87% being singletons. The count of this clone is one. The CDR3 is 13 residues long. Germline V gene data show CDR1 as SQVTM and CDR2 as ANQGSEA. With 1 base removed from V and 9 bases from J, the gap between germline ends came to 13 bases. This TCR was recovered from a woman younger than 45 in good health and CMV-seropositive. Sequenced input: PBMCs. The genes are TRBV29-1 and TRBJ2-1; no firm D call. Here the CDR3 reads CSVEGRLEIEQFF. DNA of the CDR3: TGCAGCGTTGAAGGCAGGTTGGAGATTGAGCAGTTCTTC.